This TCR beta chain was sequenced for a study of OX40 agonist ivuxolimab in advanced cancers. At the level of the study: Ivuxolimab is an agonistic anti-OX40 (CD134) antibody, and patients were treated with it. A partial response was reached by three patients: one with hepatocellular carcinoma and two with cutaneous melanoma. General observations from the study: Mean expanded clone counts were higher in CD8+ than CD4+ T cells.

Sequencing was performed with immunoSEQ multiplex PCR; in TCRdb, only in-frame clones are kept and a portion is missing. The sample shows 30,000 to 45,000 clones, 70% to 85% of them seen only once. Worth noting for this clone: Its antigen is unidentified.

The CDR3 is 13 residues long. V shed 4 bases and J shed 3 bases, with 10 bases lying between them. Germline CDR1 MGHRA, CDR2 YSYEKL. This specimen was CD4+ or CD8+ T cells sorted from blood, taken in a trial of the OX40 agonist ivuxolimab. This chain uses TRBV4-1 with TRBJ2-7; D remains ambiguous. This clonotype was sampled from an adult with an advanced solid tumor such as melanoma, head and neck, liver or kidney cancer. In DNA form, the CDR3 reads TGCGCCAGCAGCCTATCGGACGGCTACGAGCAGTACTTC. It codes for CASSLSDGYEQYF.